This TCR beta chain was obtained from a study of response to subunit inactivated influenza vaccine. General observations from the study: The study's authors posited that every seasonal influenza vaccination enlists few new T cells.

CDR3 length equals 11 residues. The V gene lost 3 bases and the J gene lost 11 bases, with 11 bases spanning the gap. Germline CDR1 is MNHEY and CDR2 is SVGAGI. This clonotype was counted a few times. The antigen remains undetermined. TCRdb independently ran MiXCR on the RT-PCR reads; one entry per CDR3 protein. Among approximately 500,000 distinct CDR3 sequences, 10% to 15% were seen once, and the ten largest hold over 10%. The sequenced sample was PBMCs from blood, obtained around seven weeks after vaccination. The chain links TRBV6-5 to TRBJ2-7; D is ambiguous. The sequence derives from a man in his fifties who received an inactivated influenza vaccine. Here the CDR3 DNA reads TGTGCCAGCAGTTATGGGTTCGTGGAGTACTTC. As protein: CASSYGFVEYF.